This T cell receptor beta chain was captured by sequencing in a study of control samples from healthy donors and cancer patients. CDR1 and CDR2 from the germline V gene are MNHEY and SVGAGI. The CDR3 has 15 amino acids. V gave up 3 bases and J gave up 4 bases, with 10 bases separating them. Data came from immunoSEQ multiplex PCR; TCRdb stores just in-frame clones and leaves some out. The table shows some 150,000 clones, with around 94% occurring only once. The genes are TRBV6-5 and TRBJ2-6; D uncertain. This TCR was sampled from a man aged 40-49 years in good health. The sample comprised blood. CDR3 bases: TGTGCCAGCAGTTATAACCGCCCGGGGGCCAACGTCCTGACTTTC. Translating it yields CASSYNRPGANVLTF.